This passage covers 23 T cell receptor beta chains from one sample sequenced in a study of identical twins. Using its own MiXCR run on the 5' RACE reads, TCRdb lists one record per CDR3 protein. The repertoire holds 200,000 to 250,000 distinct CDR3 sequences, with 6.5% to 8% as singletons. The data were also submitted as part of a second study, on T cells expressing NK-cell markers.

Input material: CD8+ T cells sorted from blood. The source of these receptors is a young woman in good health.

This clonotype was recorded a few times. The chain has TRBV11-2 and TRBJ2-2, with D unclear. The V gene lost 1 base and the J gene lost 10 bases, with 10 bases spanning the gap. This CDR3 region has 13 residues. In germline, CDR1 is SGHAT, CDR2 FQNNGV. CDR3 DNA: TGTGCCAGCAGCTTAGTAAGGATCGAGGAGCTGTTTTTT. Its protein product is CASSLVRIEELFF.

Here the CDR3 reads CATSRAGTTVMNEQFF. CDR3 DNA sequence: TGTGCCACCAGCAGAGCCGGGACTACGGTAATGAATGAGCAGTTCTTC. The chain links TRBV15 to TRBJ2-1; 7 bases match TRBD2. The length of the CDR3 is 16 residues. Germline V gene sequence: CDR1 LNHNV, CDR2 YYDKDF (reference sequence). The trim removed 1 base at V and 7 bases at J, leaving 10 bases unmatched.

The gene calls are TRBV7-9 and TRBJ2-7, with 8 bases fitting TRBD1. Germline V lookup: CDR1 SEHNR, CDR2 FQNEAQ (reference sequence). Losses at the gene ends were 3 bases for V and 6 bases for J; bases not matched to a gene: 1. This CDR3 region has 12 residues. CDR3 sequence reads: CASSFGQGEQYF. For the CDR3, the DNA is TGTGCCAGCAGCTTCGGACAGGGCGAGCAGTACTTC. Looking up the rest from reference TRBV7-9 and TRBJ2-7 gives the full variable domain: DTGVSQNPRHKITKRGQNVTFRCDPISEHNRLYWYRQTLGQGPEFLTYFQNEAQLEKSRLLSDRFSAERPKGSFSTLEIQRTEQGDSAMYLCASSFGQGEQYFGPGTRLTVT.

This clonotype was observed a few times. The chain joins TRBV4-1 to TRBJ2-1, with D tentatively TRBD2 (5 bases). The CDR3 covers 13 residues. V was shortened by 3 bases and J by 10 bases, with 13 bases between the two germline ends. Germline-derived CDR1 and CDR2 are MGHRA and YSYEKL. CDR3 sequence: CASSQLALREQFF. The CDR3 coding sequence is TGCGCCAGCAGCCAGCTAGCTTTGCGGGAGCAGTTCTTC.

The chain is built from TRBV2 and TRBJ2-1; 8 nucleotides agree with TRBD1. CDR1 SNHLY and CDR2 FYNNEI come from the germline V gene. Trimming took 2 bases from V and 5 from J; bases not matched to a gene: 5. The CDR3 has 15 residues. The CDR3 region is CASSEFQGADNEQFF. CDR3 DNA: TGTGCCAGCAGTGAATTTCAGGGGGCGGACAATGAGCAGTTCTTC. The full variable domain, in which reference TRBV2 and TRBJ2-1 provide the parts outside the CDR3, is EPEVTQTPSHQVTQMGQEVILRCVPISNHLYFYWYRQILGQKVEFLVSFYNNEISEKSEIFDDQFSVERPDGSNFTLKIRSTKLEDSAMYFCASSEFQGADNEQFFGPGTRLTVL.

V gene TRBV12-5 combines with J gene TRBJ2-2; D may be TRBD2 (5 bases). CDR1 and CDR2 from the germline V gene are LGHNT and FRNRAP. The V gene lost 3 bases and the J gene lost 4 bases, with 6 bases spanning the gap. The CDR3 is 13 amino acids. CDR3 in DNA: TGTGCTAGTGGTTTAGGGAGCACCGGGGAGCTGTTTTTT. Its translation is CASGLGSTGELFF.

The chain recombines TRBV7-2 with TRBJ2-7; D is unresolved. The CDR3 covers 15 residues. Germline lookup yields CDR1 SGHTA and CDR2 FQGNSA. The germline V and J ends were trimmed by 2 bases and 3 bases, with 14 bases remaining between them. The CDR3 region is CASSLWRGVSYEQYF. Written as DNA, the CDR3 is TGTGCCAGCAGCTTATGGAGAGGTGTCAGCTACGAGCAGTACTTC.

This clonotype was seen ten or more times. This rearrangement joins TRBV2 to TRBJ2-4; no firm D call. Per the germline V gene, CDR1 is SNHLY and CDR2 is FYNNEI. Trimming took off 5 bases at V and 0 bases at J, with 8 bases between the two ends. CDR3 length: 14 residues. CDR3 sequence: CASSPSLAKNIQYF. DNA for the CDR3: TGTGCCAGCAGTCCTTCCCTAGCCAAAAACATTCAGTACTTC.

This clonotype was seen a handful of times. The rearrangement joins TRBV10-1 to TRBJ2-7; no clear D gene. With 3 bases removed from V and 7 bases from J, the gap between germline ends came to 19 bases. Germline assignment: CDR1 WNHNN and CDR2 SYGVQD (reference sequence). This CDR3 is 15 amino acids long. Written as DNA, the CDR3 is TGCGCCAGCAGTGAACGATCTGGAATTTTGGGGGAGCAGTACTTC. Translation gives CASSERSGILGEQYF.

This chain connects TRBV15 to TRBJ2-3; D remains ambiguous. The CDR3 extends over 12 amino acids. Germline assignment: CDR1 LNHNV and CDR2 YYDKDF (reference sequence). The ends were cut back, 11 bases at V and 0 bases at J, with 9 bases in the middle. The CDR3 spells CALGGSTDTQYF. The DNA for the CDR3 is TGTGCCCTAGGCGGTAGCACAGATACGCAGTATTTT.

The table lists this clonotype with many counts. The V and J genes are TRBV4-3 and TRBJ2-3; 7 bases are a match to TRBD2. Germline CDR1 reads LGHNA; CDR2 reads YSLEER. V was clipped by 3 bases and J by 0 bases; unmatched bases: 6. The CDR3 has 16 residues. As DNA, the CDR3 is TGCGCCAGCAGCCAGGGATTTAGCGGGAGCACAGATACGCAGTATTTT. Protein sequence: CASSQGFSGSTDTQYF.

This clonotype came up a few times. The chain uses TRBV14 and TRBJ1-5, with D perhaps TRBD1 (5 bases). Germline-derived CDR1 and CDR2 are SGHDN and FVKESK. V gave up 0 bases and J gave up 5 bases, with 17 bases separating them. The CDR3 extends over 17 amino acids. The CDR3 DNA reads TGTGCCAGCAGCCAAGAAAATGTCAGGGTAAAGGATCAGCCCCAGCATTTT. As protein: CASSQENVRVKDQPQHF.

The chain combines TRBV14 with TRBJ2-1; 8 positions agree with TRBD2. This CDR3 has 14 amino acids. Looked up from germline, CDR1 is SGHDN and CDR2 is FVKESK. J was trimmed by 8 bases and V by 3 bases; bases with no gene match: 6. The CDR3 region has the DNA TGTGCCAGCAGCCATGGACTAGCCTTAGATGAGCAGTTCTTC. Its protein product is CASSHGLALDEQFF.

This clonotype occurred a few times. The rearrangement joins TRBV11-2 to TRBJ1-1; D is uncertain. The CDR3 spans 11 residues. CDR1 is SGHAT and CDR2 is FQNNGV in the germline V gene. Trimming pared 3 bases from V and 8 bases from J, leaving 7 bases between. The CDR3 protein is CASSFGKEAFF. CDR3 DNA sequence: TGTGCCAGCAGCTTCGGGAAGGAAGCTTTCTTT. The complete variable domain, with remaining parts taken from reference TRBV11-2 and TRBJ1-1, reads EAGVAQSPRYKIIEKRQSVAFWCNPISGHATLYWYQQILGQGPKLLIQFQNNGVVDDSQLPKDRFSAERLKGVDSTLKIQPAKLEDSAVYLCASSFGKEAFFGQGTRLTVV.

The gene calls are TRBV7-3 and TRBJ2-7; 9 nucleotides line up with TRBD2. This CDR3 has 16 amino acids. Germline lookup yields CDR1 SGHTA and CDR2 FQGTGA. V lost 4 bases and J lost 5; bases outside the gene matches: 12. The CDR3 DNA reads as TGTGCCAGCAGCTACCACCCCGGGACTAGCTTGAACGAGCAGTACTTC. Translating it yields CASSYHPGTSLNEQYF.

This clonotype was recorded a few times. This rearrangement joins TRBV20-1 to TRBJ1-6; a weak D match, TRBD1 (6 bases). This CDR3 spans 17 amino acids. V lost 3 bases and J 9 bases, leaving 24 bases between the germline ends. Germline values: CDR1 DFQATT, CDR2 SNEGSKA (reference sequence). This CDR3 reads CSASSTPRRDNFSPLHF. In DNA form, the CDR3 reads TGCAGTGCTAGTTCCACTCCACGCCGGGACAACTTTTCACCCCTCCACTTT.

The rearrangement joins TRBV29-1 to TRBJ2-1; 9 positions match TRBD2. Trimming took 4 bases from V and 0 from J; bases not matched to a gene: 7. CDR3 length equals 16 residues. From germline, CDR1 is SQVTM and CDR2 ANQGSEA. DNA of the CDR3: TGCAGCGTTGGTGGCGGGGGGGCGCGCTCCTACAATGAGCAGTTCTTC. The encoded protein is CSVGGGGARSYNEQFF.

This sequence joins TRBV11-2 and TRBJ2-7, with 8 bases fitting TRBD1. The J segment lost 6 bases and the V segment lost 1 base, leaving 8 bases of the junction unmatched. In germline, CDR1 is SGHAT, CDR2 FQNNGV. CDR3 length: 15 amino acids. CDR3 DNA: TGTGCCAGCAGCTTAGGGGCGGACAGGGCTTTCGAGCAGTACTTC. It translates to CASSLGADRAFEQYF.

This clonotype was counted ten times or more. CDR3 sequence reads: CASSPRMRLQETQYF. DNA of the CDR3: TGTGCCAGCAGCCCTAGGATGAGGTTACAAGAGACCCAGTACTTC. This chain uses TRBV7-9 with TRBJ2-5, with D hard to call. The CDR3 runs 15 residues. Germline CDR1 and CDR2: SEHNR and FQNEAQ (reference sequence). The V gene lost 5 bases and the J gene lost 2 bases, with 15 bases spanning the gap. Full variable domain (missing parts from reference TRBV7-9 and TRBJ2-5): DTGVSQNPRHKITKRGQNVTFRCDPISEHNRLYWYRQTLGQGPEFLTYFQNEAQLEKSRLLSDRFSAERPKGSFSTLEIQRTEQGDSAMYLCASSPRMRLQETQYFGPGTRLLVL.

The chain links TRBV27 to TRBJ2-3; D is unclear. With 4 bases removed from V and 3 bases from J, the gap between germline ends came to 11 bases. Germline V gives CDR1 MNHEY, CDR2 SMNVEV (reference sequence). This CDR3 has 14 amino acids. CDR3 protein: CASSSWYKTDTQYF. CDR3 nucleotide sequence: TGTGCCAGCAGTTCATGGTACAAAACAGATACGCAGTATTTT.

V gene TRBV11-2 combines with J gene TRBJ2-3, with D tentatively TRBD1 or TRBD2 (5 bases each). The CDR3 sequence is 14 residues long. The germline V and J ends were trimmed by 7 bases and 2 bases, with 13 bases remaining between them. Germline loops: CDR1 SGHAT, CDR2 FQNNGV. The CDR3 region is CASTPGPYTDTQYF. The CDR3 DNA is TGTGCCAGCACCCCGGGACCTTACACAGATACGCAGTATTTT.

There are many counts of this clonotype. The rearrangement uses TRBV12-3 or TRBV12-4 and TRBJ2-5, with TRBD2 identical over 7 bases. The CDR3 is made up of 12 amino acids. V dropped 7 bases and J dropped 5; count of bases not matched to a gene: 4. This CDR3 is CASTPGGETQYF. In DNA, the CDR3 is TGTGCCAGCACCCCCGGGGGGGAGACCCAGTACTTC.

This clonotype showed up just a few times. This chain links TRBV27 with TRBJ2-2; D gene unclear. The germline V gene encodes CDR1 MNHEY and CDR2 SMNVEV (reference sequence). V dropped 8 bases and J dropped 8 bases, with 21 bases sitting between them. The CDR3 spans 15 residues. The DNA for the CDR3 is TGTGCCAGCTCGCTTATAGGGCTCCGGACGGGGGAGCTGTTTTTT. Translating gives CASSLIGLRTGELFF.